The T cell receptor (beta chain) under discussion was sequenced for a study of T-cell memory formation after mild COVID-19. General study points: Among clones contracting day 15 to 85, CD4/CD8 was balanced, whereas later expanders leaned CD4+.

On this clonotype: As yet, its antigen is unknown.

CDR1 DFQATT and CDR2 SNEGSKA come from the germline V gene (reference sequence). This CDR3 is 17 amino acids long. With V trimmed by 1 base and J by 2 bases, 11 bases remained unmatched. MiXCR, applied by TCRdb to the 5' RACE reads, yields one record per CDR3 protein. This sample yields 500,000 to 600,000 distinct CDR3 sequences, of which more than 15% are seen a single time; 12% belongs to the top ten. The V call is TRBV20-1, the J call TRBJ2-7; 10 nucleotides agree with TRBD2. The sequenced sample consisted of PBMCs or a T cell subset sorted from them (not recorded which). The source is an adult woman who had mild COVID-19 (a few samples of this study predate the infection). Cell type and time point are not known. The CDR3 DNA is TGCAGTGCTAGAGTTAGGAGCGGGGGGGCTCTCCCCTACGAGCAGTACTTC. This sequence encodes CSARVRSGGALPYEQYF.